This is a list of T cell receptor beta chains from one sample in a study of radiotherapy plus CTLA-4 blockade in lung cancer. Sequencing was performed with immunoSEQ multiplex PCR; in TCRdb, only in-frame clones are kept and a portion is missing. The sample contains around 100,000 clones, approximately 72% of which appear only once. Sequencing used peripheral blood, obtained from a patient treated with radiotherapy plus ipilimumab. These receptors were collected from a human donor with non-small cell lung cancer who had a partial response to radiotherapy plus ipilimumab. Some clones in this sample may be carry-over from other donors' samples. The CDR3 runs from the conserved cysteine through the conserved F or W. The D gene is left open where the match is weak. Size is stated for part of the rows, as once, few or many counts, or as a class when the clone is expanded.

>TRBJ2-3|NA|NA|TRBV7-2
CASSTGGGDTQYF
TGTGCCAGCAGCACGGGTGGCGGAGATACGCAGTATTTT
>TRBJ2-5|once|NA|TRBV15
CATSRDRVRETQYF
TGTGCCACCAGCAGAGATCGGGTGAGAGAGACCCAGTACTTC
>TRBJ2-3|NA|NA|TRBV5-1
CASSESNTQYF
TGCGCCAGCAGCGAGTCGAATACGCAGTATTTT
>TRBJ2-2|NA|TRBD2|TRBV2
CASNGRDGTGELFF
TGTGCCAGCAACGGGAGGGACGGCACCGGGGAGCTGTTTTTT
>TRBJ1-3|NA|TRBD1|TRBV4-3
CASSQVGTAGSGNTIYF
TGCGCCAGCAGCCAAGTAGGGACAGCAGGCTCTGGAAACACCATATATTTT
>TRBJ2-1|few|TRBD2|TRBV6-5
CASSYAGLLHNEQFF
TGTGCCAGCAGTTACGCGGGACTACTCCACAATGAGCAGTTCTTC
>TRBJ2-1|NA|NA|TRBV5-1
CASSPVRDSISYNEQFF
TGCGCCAGCAGCCCGGTCCGGGACTCCATTTCCTACAATGAGCAGTTCTTC
>TRBJ1-2|few|NA|TRBV5-4
CASSFTGIEDGYTF
TGTGCCAGCAGCTTTACAGGGATCGAGGATGGCTACACCTTC
>TRBJ2-7|NA|TRBD1|TRBV13
CASGTGYHEQYF
TGTGCCAGCGGGACAGGGTACCACGAGCAGTACTTC
>TRBJ2-1|NA|TRBD1|TRBV7-3
CASSLGTGNNEQFF
TGTGCCAGCAGCTTAGGGACAGGGAACAATGAGCAGTTCTTC
>TRBJ2-6|NA|NA|TRBV11-3
CASRDNSGANVLTF
TGTGCCAGCAGGGACAATTCAGGGGCCAACGTCCTGACTTTC
>TRBJ1-1|NA|NA|TRBV28
CASRPGGGNTEAFF
TGTGCCAGCAGACCTGGGGGGGGGAACACTGAAGCTTTCTTT
>TRBJ2-3|NA|NA|TRBV15
CATVEELSTDTQYF
TGTGCCACCGTCGAGGAGCTGAGCACAGATACGCAGTATTTT
>TRBJ1-4|few|NA|TRBV6-5
CASRGGEKLFF
TGTGCCAGCAGGGGCGGGGAAAAACTGTTTTTT
>TRBJ1-6|NA|NA|TRBV6-5
CASSYSDRDTLHF
TGTGCCAGCAGTTACTCGGACCGGGACACCCTCCACTTT
>TRBJ1-2|NA|NA|TRBV10-3
CAISESTGTLYGYTF
TGTGCCATCAGTGAGTCGACAGGAACCCTTTATGGCTACACCTTC
>TRBJ2-7|NA|NA|TRBV28
CASSVDSRGSYEQYF
TGTGCCAGCAGTGTGGACAGTCGAGGCTCCTACGAGCAGTACTTC
>TRBJ2-3|NA|TRBD2|TRBV11-2
CASTPTSGGAADTQYF
TGTGCCAGCACCCCCACTAGCGGGGGGGCCGCAGATACGCAGTATTTT
>TRBJ2-6|NA|NA|TRBV7-2
CASSLQGMAGANVLTF
TGTGCCAGCAGCTTACAGGGGATGGCTGGGGCCAACGTCCTGACTTTC
>TRBJ2-7|NA|TRBD1|TRBV4-3
CASSRQTGFEYEQYF
TGCGCCAGCAGCCGTCAGACAGGGTTTGAGTACGAGCAGTACTTC
>TRBJ1-4|NA|NA|TRBV7-6
CASSSPNEKLFF
TGTGCCAGCAGCTCCCCTAACGAAAAACTGTTTTTT
>TRBJ2-3|few|NA|TRBV7-9
CASSKLTGTPTDTQYF
TGTGCCAGCAGCAAACTGACCGGGACTCCCACAGATACGCAGTATTTT
>TRBJ1-2|few|TRBD1|TRBV28
CASSQGGQGALYGYTF
TGTGCCAGCAGTCAAGGGGGACAGGGGGCTCTCTATGGCTACACCTTC
>TRBJ2-7|NA|TRBD2|TRBV5-8
CASSPRGTAAAYEQYF
TGTGCCAGCAGCCCGCGGGGGACGGCGGCCGCCTACGAGCAGTACTTC
>TRBJ2-3|NA|NA|TRBV5-6
CASSLVPTQDTQYF
TGTGCCAGCAGCTTGGTCCCTACCCAAGATACGCAGTATTTT
>TRBJ2-5|NA|NA|TRBV19
CASRGFGQETQYF
TGTGCCAGTAGGGGCTTCGGTCAAGAGACCCAGTACTTC
>TRBJ2-6|NA|NA|TRBV6-5
CASSSRRDTGTNVLTF
TGTGCCAGCAGTTCCCGCCGGGACACTGGAACCAACGTCCTGACTTTC
>TRBJ2-2|NA|NA|TRBV5-1
CASSLESWTPNTGELFF
TGCGCCAGCAGCTTGGAGTCCTGGACACCGAACACCGGGGAGCTGTTTTTT
>TRBJ1-2|few|NA|TRBV5-4
CASSLQRLGGYTF
TGTGCCAGCAGCTTGCAACGCCTCGGGGGCTACACCTTC
>TRBJ1-1|NA|NA|TRBV5-1
CASSIAGLENTEAFF
TGCGCCAGCAGCATAGCAGGGTTAGAGAACACTGAAGCTTTCTTT
>TRBJ2-3|NA|TRBD1|TRBV5-1
CASSSLSTGDLDTQYF
TGCGCCAGCAGCTCATTAAGTACAGGGGATCTGGATACGCAGTATTTT
>TRBJ1-1|NA|TRBD1|TRBV11-2
CASSLAAQGAMIEAFF
TGTGCCAGCAGCTTAGCCGCTCAGGGGGCAATGATAGAAGCTTTCTTT
>TRBJ2-3|NA|NA|TRBV29-1
CSVNGAGIGTDTQYF
TGCAGCGTAAACGGAGCCGGGATAGGTACAGATACGCAGTATTTT
>TRBJ2-1|once|NA|TRBV7-2
CASSRLGEQFF
TGTGCCAGCAGCCGGCTAGGCGAGCAGTTCTTC
>TRBJ2-7|NA|NA|TRBV6-5
CASRRAGVSYEQYF
TGTGCCAGCAGACGGGCAGGGGTGTCCTACGAGCAGTACTTC
>TRBJ1-1|NA|NA|TRBV28
CASMLGGRAEAFF
TGTGCCAGCATGCTGGGGGGGAGGGCTGAAGCTTTCTTT
>TRBJ2-3|NA|TRBD2|TRBV18
CASSSAGANTDTQYF
TGTGCCAGCTCATCAGCGGGGGCCAACACAGATACGCAGTATTTT
>TRBJ2-7|NA|TRBD2|TRBV10-3
CAISETSGAYEQYF
TGTGCCATCAGTGAGACTAGCGGGGCCTACGAGCAGTACTTC
>TRBJ2-1|NA|TRBD2|TRBV28
CASRRSGRSYNEQFF
TGTGCCAGCAGACGCAGCGGGAGAAGCTACAATGAGCAGTTCTTC
>TRBJ1-1|NA|NA|TRBV15
CATSIQSNTEAFF
TGTGCCACCAGCATCCAAAGCAACACTGAAGCTTTCTTT
>TRBJ2-7|NA|TRBD1|TRBV28
CASSLAGTGVYEQYF
TGTGCCAGCAGTTTGGCCGGGACAGGGGTCTACGAGCAGTACTTC
>TRBJ2-1|NA|NA|TRBV5-1
CASSSWTAGVVYNEQFF
TGCGCCAGCAGCTCATGGACGGCAGGGGTGGTTTACAATGAGCAGTTCTTC
>TRBJ2-1|NA|TRBD2|TRBV28
CASIPPGGYNEQFF
TGTGCCAGCATCCCTCCGGGGGGCTACAATGAGCAGTTCTTC
>TRBJ1-1|NA|NA|TRBV18
CASSPSSQVVNTEAFF
TGTGCCAGCTCACCATCTTCCCAAGTAGTGAACACTGAAGCTTTCTTT
>TRBJ2-1|NA|TRBD1|TRBV5-1
CASSLEGQGARNEQFF
TGCGCCAGCAGCTTGGAGGGACAGGGGGCGCGCAATGAGCAGTTCTTC
>TRBJ1-2|NA|NA|TRBV19
CASSIPHRALGYGYTF
TGTGCCAGTAGTATACCCCACAGGGCCTTGGGCTATGGCTACACCTTC